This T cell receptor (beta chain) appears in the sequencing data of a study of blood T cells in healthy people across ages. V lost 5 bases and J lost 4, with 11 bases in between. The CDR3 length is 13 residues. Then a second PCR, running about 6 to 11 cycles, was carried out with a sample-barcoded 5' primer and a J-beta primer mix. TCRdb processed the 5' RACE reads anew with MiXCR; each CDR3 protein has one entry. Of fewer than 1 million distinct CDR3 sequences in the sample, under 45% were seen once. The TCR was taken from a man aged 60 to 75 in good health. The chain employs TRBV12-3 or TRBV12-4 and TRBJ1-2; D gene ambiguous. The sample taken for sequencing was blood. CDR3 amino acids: CASSGRRGYGYTF. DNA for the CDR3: TGTGCCAGCAGTGGGCGGCGCGGCTATGGCTACACCTTC.